This T cell receptor beta chain was obtained from a study of blood T cell repertoires in COVID-19 (dated by TCRdb to 2019 to 2021). Study-level background: Collaborator samples came from the United States, Italy and Spain and covered acute and convalescent phases of COVID-19. The material from the prospective study consisted of cDNA or gDNA derived from T cells, B-cell-depleted T cells, or PBMCs. Deeply sampled blood TCRbeta repertoires from subjects exposed to, actively infected with, or recovered from COVID-19 were included in the dataset. The repertoires were made available in a free public database intended to serve as a resource for research on the immune response to SARS-CoV-2. Samples came from the ongoing ImmuneRACE study (first 160 participants) plus 1,254 subjects from 6 global collaborators. Sample metadata almost always included a de-identified subject ID, COVID-19 status, age in years and sex. Where available, HLA class I and class II types were obtained from metadata supplied by the sample provider rather than from assay-based typing.

General conclusions and limits of the study: The quantity of clinical and demographic metadata differed by source and by participant and was supplied without curation.

TCRbeta CDR3 regions were amplified from genomic DNA using the immunoSEQ Assay, a bias-controlled multiplex PCR. The authors' pipeline ran thus. The number of nucleated cells in each sample was estimated from the amplification of reference gene primers within the assay. To quantify the absolute abundance of each unique TCRbeta CDR3 rearrangement, sequence reads were collapsed and filtered. Productive Simpson clonality was computed per sample as the square root of Simpson's diversity index over productive rearrangements. TCRdb stores this immuneACCESS table with in-frame sequences only. Part of the clones is absent; in the studies checked, under half of the shortfall reflects unresolved V genes, and no reason is known for the rest. V and J calls and clone size follow that table, whereas D and trimming were derived from the DNA. The sample has 300,000 to 400,000 clones on record, about 90% of them singletons. Less than 3.5% of the sample belongs to the ten largest clones.

Sequences MNHNS (CDR1) and SASEGT (CDR2) are obtained from the germline V gene. Trimming takes 2 bases from V and 6 bases from J, and the germline ends sit 16 bases apart. The CDR3 spans 16 residues, from the cysteine through the phenylalanine. Only the CDR3 region is kept as DNA, spanning 48 bases read in frame from base 1. With respect to this clone: No antigen is known for it. No much larger clonotype is one base removed from it; base qualities were not supplied.

Another Seattle source contributed samples from volunteer blood donors who had recovered from COVID-19. Collaborating institutions collected whole blood in K2EDTA tubes following their own protocols. For TCRbeta analysis, collaborators shipped samples in one of three forms: frozen whole blood, isolated PBMCs, or DNA extracted from either of those sample types. The chain couples TRBV6-1 to TRBJ1-4; the D segment cannot be called with confidence. The TCR sequence derives from a woman in her late teens or twenties who had recovered from COVID-19. Sequencing was done on a sample of peripheral blood. CDR3 reads: CASSESISSPDEKLFF. The DNA sequence is given as TGTGCCAGCAGTGAATCGATCTCATCCCCAGATGAAAAACTGTTTTTT.